This TCR beta chain was obtained from a study of blood T cell repertoires in COVID-19. Study in general: Donors in the United States, Italy and Spain gave samples during acute or convalescent COVID-19. Sample material is recorded as cDNA or gDNA derived from T cells, B-cell-depleted T cells, or PBMCs.

Recruitment covered roughly 24 US areas and drew participants whose ages spanned about 18 to 95 years. Clones were read by immunoSEQ multiplex PCR, and TCRdb kept only the in-frame ones, dropping some. The sample contains hundreds of thousands of clones, about 89% of which appear only once. Sequencing was done on a sample of PBMCs or T cells enriched from blood (not recorded which). This receptor was taken from a woman aged 40 to 50 who had recovered from COVID-19.

The CDR3 sequence is CASSPPPGDTQYF. The CDR3 nucleotides are TGTGCCAGCTCACCACCCCCGGGAGATACGCAGTATTTT. This rearrangement joins TRBV18 to TRBJ2-3; D is unresolved. Germline CDR1 and CDR2: KGHSH and LQKENI. Trimming took off 0 bases at V and 5 bases at J, with 6 bases between the two ends. The CDR3 contains 13 residues.